This T cell receptor (beta chain) was captured by sequencing in a study of STAT5B mutations in CD4+ large granular lymphocyte leukemia. Looking at the study overall: Among healthy controls, a particular HLA allele went with more CDR3 'QG' motifs.

Findings and caveats of the study: TRBV06-family usage was enriched in top patient clones (8/27) versus controls (2/35).

This CDR3 contains 14 residues. Germline CDR1 MNHNY, CDR2 SVGAGI (reference sequence). V lost 0 bases and J 3 bases, leaving 8 bases between the germline ends. This clone was recorded only once. Its antigen is unidentified. Sequencing was at survey level. Clones were read by immunoSEQ multiplex PCR, and TCRdb kept only the in-frame ones, dropping some. Of tens of thousands of clones in the sample, 78% were seen once. The sequenced material came from CD4+ T cells from blood buffy coats. This TCR was sampled from a human donor in good health. The chain links TRBV6-6 to TRBJ1-1; perhaps TRBD1 as D (5 bases). Here the CDR3 reads CASSYSGVYTEAFF. DNA of the CDR3: TGTGCCAGCAGTTACTCAGGGGTGTACACTGAAGCTTTCTTT.